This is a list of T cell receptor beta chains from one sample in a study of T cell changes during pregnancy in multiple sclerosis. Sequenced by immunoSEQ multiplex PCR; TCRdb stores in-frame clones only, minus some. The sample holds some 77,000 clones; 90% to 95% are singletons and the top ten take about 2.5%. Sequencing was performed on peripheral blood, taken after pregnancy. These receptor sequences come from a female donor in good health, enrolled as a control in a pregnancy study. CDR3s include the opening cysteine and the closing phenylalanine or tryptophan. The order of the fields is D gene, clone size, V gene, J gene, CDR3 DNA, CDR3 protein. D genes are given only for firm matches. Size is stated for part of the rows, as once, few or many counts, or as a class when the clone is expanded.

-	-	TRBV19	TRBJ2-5	TGTGCCAGTAGTATAGACTCGGAAGAGACCCAGTACTTC	CASSIDSEETQYF
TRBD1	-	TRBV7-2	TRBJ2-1	TGTGCCAGCAGCCCTGGACAGGTGGTCAGCAATGAGCAGTTCTTC	CASSPGQVVSNEQFF
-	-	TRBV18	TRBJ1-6	TGTGCCAGCTCACCCGCCGGAGGGAGAGATAATTCACCCCTCCACTTT	CASSPAGGRDNSPLHF
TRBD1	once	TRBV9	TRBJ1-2	TGTGCCAGCAGCGGCCGGGACAGTAGGAGTCTGGGCTATGGCTACACCTTC	CASSGRDSRSLGYGYTF
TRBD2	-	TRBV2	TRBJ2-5	TGTGCCATCGGGACTAGCGGGGGTGTGCAGACCCAGTACTTC	CAIGTSGGVQTQYF
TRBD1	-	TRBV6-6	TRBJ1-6	TGTGCCAGTACACACAGGGGAGATAATTCACCCCTCCACTTT	CASTHRGDNSPLHF
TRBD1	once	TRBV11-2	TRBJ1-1	TGTGCCAGCAGCTTACAGGGGGTGGTCGCTTTCTTT	CASSLQGVVAFF
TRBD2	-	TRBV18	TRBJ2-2	TGTGCCAGCTCACCGAACGGGGGGAGCGGCGGGGAGCTGTTTTTT	CASSPNGGSGGELFF
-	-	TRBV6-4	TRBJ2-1	TGTGCCAGCAGTCACGGGGGTGAGCAGTTCTTC	CASSHGGEQFF
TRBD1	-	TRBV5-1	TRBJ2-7	TGCGCCAGCAGCTTAAGACAGGGGGGATTATACGAGCAGTACTTC	CASSLRQGGLYEQYF
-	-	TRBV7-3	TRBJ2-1	TGTGCCAGCAGCCCGCCCCCTAGTTTGGGCTCCTACAATGAGCAGTTCTTC	CASSPPPSLGSYNEQFF
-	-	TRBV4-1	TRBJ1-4	TGCGCCAGCAGCCAAGACAGTACGACTAATGAAAAACTGTTTTTT	CASSQDSTTNEKLFF
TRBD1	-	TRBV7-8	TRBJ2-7	TGTGCCAGCAGCTTTTTCAAGGGGGCGGGCTACGAGCAGTACTTC	CASSFFKGAGYEQYF
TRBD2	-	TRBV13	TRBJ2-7	TGTGCCAGCAGCTCCACTGGGACTAGCGGAGGGTACGAGCAGTACTTC	CASSSTGTSGGYEQYF
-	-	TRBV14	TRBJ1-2	TGTGCCAGCAGCCAATACACAGGGCTGGGCTACACCTTC	CASSQYTGLGYTF
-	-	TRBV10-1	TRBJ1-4	TGCGCCAGCTGGGGGACGGGGGGGTATGAAAAACTGTTTTTT	CASWGTGGYEKLFF
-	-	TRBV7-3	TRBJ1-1	TGTGCCAGCAGCTTAAACCGGGGGGAGGAAGCTTTCTTT	CASSLNRGEEAFF
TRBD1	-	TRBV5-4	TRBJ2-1	TGTGCCAGCAGCCCTCGGACAGGGGGCGGCTTCTACAATGAGCAGTTCTTC	CASSPRTGGGFYNEQFF
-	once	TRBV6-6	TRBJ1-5	TGTGCCAGCAGTTCCCAGGGGAATCAGCCCCAGCATTTT	CASSSQGNQPQHF
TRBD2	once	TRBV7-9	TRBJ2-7	TGTGCCAGCAGCTCCGGGGGGGCCCGTGCGGAGCAGTACTTC	CASSSGGARAEQYF
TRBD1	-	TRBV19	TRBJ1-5	TGTGCCAGTAGTATGCAACAGGGGGTAAGCCCCCAGCATTTT	CASSMQQGVSPQHF
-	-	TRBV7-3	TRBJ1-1	TGTGCCAGCCATACCGGGACACTAAACACTGAAGCTTTCTTT	CASHTGTLNTEAFF
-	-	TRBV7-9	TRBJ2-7	TGTGCCAGCAGCTTCCAACAGGGTTACGAGCAGTACTTC	CASSFQQGYEQYF
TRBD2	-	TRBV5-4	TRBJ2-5	TGTGCCAGCAGCCCCGCGCACGGCGGGAGACAAGTGGTGACCCAGTACTTC	CASSPAHGGRQVVTQYF
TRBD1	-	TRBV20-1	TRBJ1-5	TGCAGTGCCCAGGGGGATCAGCCCCAGCATTTT	CSAQGDQPQHF
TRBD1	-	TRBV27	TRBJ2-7	TGTGCCAGCAGCGATGTTGTTGGGACAGGATCTTACGAGCAGTACTTC	CASSDVVGTGSYEQYF
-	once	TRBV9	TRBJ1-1	TGTGCCAGCAGCGTTAATCGGAACACTGAAGCTTTCTTT	CASSVNRNTEAFF
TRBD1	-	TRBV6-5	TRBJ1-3	TGTGCCAGCAGCCCCCCCGGACAGGCTGGAAACACCATATATTTT	CASSPPGQAGNTIYF
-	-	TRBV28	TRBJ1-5	TGTGCCAGCAGGCTACAGGCGCCTTATAGCAATCAGCCCCAGCATTTT	CASRLQAPYSNQPQHF
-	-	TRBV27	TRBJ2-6	TGTGCCAGCACTAGCCCTAGCTCTGGGGCCAACGTCCTGACTTTC	CASTSPSSGANVLTF
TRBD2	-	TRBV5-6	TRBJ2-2	TGTGCCAGCAGCTTGGAGTACGGGGGGGCCGGGGAGCTGTTTTTT	CASSLEYGGAGELFF
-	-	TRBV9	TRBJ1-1	TGTGCCAGCAGCGCCCATTCACAGGACTACGGGGAAGCTTTCTTT	CASSAHSQDYGEAFF
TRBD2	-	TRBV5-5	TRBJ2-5	TGTGCCAGCAGTGGAGGACTAGATTTCAAAGAGACCCAGTACTTC	CASSGGLDFKETQYF
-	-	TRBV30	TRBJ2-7	TGTGCCTGGAGTCTCCGACTTTCAAGAGGGTTATACGAGCAGTACTTC	CAWSLRLSRGLYEQYF
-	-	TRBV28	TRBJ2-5	TGTGCCAGCAGTACACAGGGTGGGCAAGAGACCCAGTACTTC	CASSTQGGQETQYF